These 13 T cell receptor beta chains originate from one sample sequenced in a study of beta chain features in type 1 diabetes. Reverse transcribing all isolated RNA meant expressed TCRB transcripts were sequenced. The data were produced by immunoSEQ multiplex PCR, yet TCRdb's version contains in-frame clones alone and is incomplete. This sample has fewer than 550,000 clones, with over 10% found just once. Specimen: naive CD4+ T cells from blood. The receptors were gathered from a woman in her late teens or twenties in good health.

This clone was detected a few times. This CDR3 is also generated by other DNA sequences in the sample. This chain joins TRBV29-1 and TRBJ2-3; 9 nucleotides match TRBD1. This CDR3 is 13 amino acids long. CDR1 is SQVTM and CDR2 is ANQGSEA in the germline V gene. Losses at the gene ends were 3 bases for V and 4 bases for J; bases not matched to a gene: 2. CDR3 amino acids: CSVDGTGPDTQYF. CDR3 DNA sequence: TGCAGCGTTGACGGGACAGGGCCAGATACGCAGTATTTT.

This chain links TRBV4-2 with TRBJ1-6; unclear D gene. CDR3 length: 16 residues. Trimming shortened V by 7 bases and J by 0 bases, and 13 bases separated the two germline ends. Germline CDR1 reads LGHNA; CDR2 reads YNFKEQ. The DNA for the CDR3 is TGTGCCAGCAAGTCCTCAAGAAGCTCCTATAATTCACCCCTCCACTTT. It codes for CASKSSRSSYNSPLHF.

This clone was detected only a few times. CDR3 nucleotide sequence: TGTGCCAGCCTACTCCGCACTGGGGCCAACGTCCTGACTTTC. The encoded protein is CASLLRTGANVLTF. The chain couples TRBV7-9 to TRBJ2-6; D unresolved. CDR1 is SEHNR, CDR2 FQNEAQ, per germline (reference sequence). Trimming cost V 8 bases and J 2 bases, with 10 bases left between them. The CDR3 is 14 residues long. Together with reference TRBV7-9 and TRBJ2-6, the CDR3 gives the full variable domain: DTGVSQNPRHKITKRGQNVTFRCDPISEHNRLYWYRQTLGQGPEFLTYFQNEAQLEKSRLLSDRFSAERPKGSFSTLEIQRTEQGDSAMYLCASLLRTGANVLTFGAGSRLTVL.

The chain links TRBV30 to TRBJ2-2; TRBD2 matches 10 bases. The V gene end was trimmed by 5 bases and the J gene end by 1 base; junction bases not matched to a gene: 4. Germline values: CDR1 GTSNPN, CDR2 SVGIG (reference sequence). CDR3 size: 15 residues. CDR3: CAWGIAGGNTGELFF. The CDR3, as DNA: TGTGCCTGGGGAATAGCGGGAGGGAACACCGGGGAGCTGTTTTTT.

The chain joins TRBV4-3 to TRBJ2-5; 9 positions agree with TRBD1. V lost 9 bases to trimming and J lost 4 bases; unmatched junction nucleotides: 12. The CDR3 runs 15 residues. Germline V gene data show CDR1 as LGHNA and CDR2 as YSLEER. The CDR3 sequence is CASTGGTGKGETQYF. CDR3 bases: TGCGCCAGTACCGGCGGGACAGGGAAAGGAGAGACCCAGTACTTC.

V and J are TRBV7-6 and TRBJ2-4, with TRBD1 identical over 9 bases. V gave up 1 base and J gave up 2 bases; unmatched junction bases: 6. From germline, CDR1 is SGHVS and CDR2 FNYEAQ. CDR3 length: 17 residues. The CDR3 DNA is TGTGCCAGCAGCTTAGGTCCGGGACAGGGTACCAAAAACATTCAGTACTTC. Translation: CASSLGPGQGTKNIQYF.

The table lists this clone with a few counts. This chain links TRBV2 with TRBJ1-1, with unresolved D. Germline-derived CDR1 and CDR2 are SNHLY and FYNNEI. This CDR3 spans 12 amino acids. With 11 bases removed from V and 1 base from J, the gap between germline ends came to 11 bases. DNA for the CDR3: TGTGCCTTCAGGCGGGGGAACACTGAAGCTTTCTTT. Translating gives CAFRRGNTEAFF.

About this clone: In the same sample, other DNA sequences code for this CDR3. The chain links TRBV7-2 to TRBJ2-5; 8 bases are shared with TRBD2. V dropped 4 bases and J dropped 4; count of bases not matched to a gene: 5. The V gene's germline CDR1 is SGHTA and CDR2 FQGNSA. The CDR3 length is 14 residues. The CDR3: CASSWSGSGETQYF. The CDR3 DNA reads TGTGCCAGCAGCTGGAGCGGGAGTGGAGAGACCCAGTACTTC.

J is TRBJ1-1 and V is TRBV20-1; D gene ambiguous. The germline V and J ends were trimmed by 6 bases and 13 bases, with 15 bases remaining between them. The germline V gene encodes CDR1 DFQATT and CDR2 SNEGSKA (reference sequence). The CDR3 consists of 10 residues. For the CDR3, the DNA is TGCAGTGCCCCCGGAGGGTCGAATTTCTTT. Translation gives CSAPGGSNFF.

A few counts support this clone. V usage is TRBV21-1 and J usage is TRBJ2-7; the table gives TRBD1 as D, unverified against the DNA. TRBV21-1 is recorded as a pseudogene. The CDR3 length is 14 residues. CDR3 nucleotides: TGTGCCAGCAGCGTACAGGGTTTAGGCTACGAGCAGTACGTC. Protein sequence: CASSVQGLGYEQYV.

This clone was observed a few times. V and J are TRBV2 and TRBJ2-4; tentatively, D is TRBD2 (5 bases). The CDR3 has 16 amino acids. V was pared by 1 base and J by 0 bases, with 10 bases between. Germline CDR1 reads SNHLY; CDR2 reads FYNNEI. The CDR3 reads CASSEGKGVAKNIQYF. CDR3 nucleotide sequence: TGTGCCAGCAGTGAAGGGAAGGGAGTAGCCAAAAACATTCAGTACTTC.

V and J are TRBV25-1 and TRBJ2-2; no definite D call. Trimming pared 3 bases from V and 3 bases from J, leaving 5 bases between. CDR3 length: 13 residues. Germline CDR1 reads MGHDK; CDR2 reads SYGVNS. CDR3 DNA: TGTGCCAGCAGTGAGGTACACACCGGGGAGCTGTTTTTT. Protein sequence: CASSEVHTGELFF.

The sample holds a few counts of this clone. The rearrangement joins TRBV20-1 to TRBJ2-5; no reliable D call. Germline CDR1 is DFQATT and CDR2 is SNEGSKA (reference sequence). The CDR3 loop spans 11 amino acids. Trimming left V 7 bases short and J 6 bases short, with 12 bases between. CDR3 loop: CSGSVWKTQYF. In nucleotides, the CDR3 is TGCAGTGGAAGCGTGTGGAAGACCCAGTACTTC.